One sample yielded the 15 T cell receptor beta chains listed below, sequenced in a study of T cells in Graves' hyperthyroidism and ophthalmopathy. RNA transcripts yielded amplified TCR beta CDR3 regions. HTBI primers were used for first-round RT-PCR of the TCR CDR3. MiXCR, run by TCRdb on the multiplex PCR reads, gives a single entry per CDR3 protein. The sample yields a few hundred thousand distinct CDR3 sequences, 15% to 18% seen once. Specimen: blood. Receptors originate from a woman under 40 with Graves' hyperthyroidism.

V is TRBV10-3 and J is TRBJ1-5; possibly TRBD1 for D (5 bases). The CDR3 is made up of 14 amino acids. Germline lookup yields CDR1 ENHRY and CDR2 SYGVKD. The V gene lost 6 bases and the J gene lost 2 bases, with 11 bases spanning the gap. The CDR3 spells CAISKGIGNQPQHF. CDR3 nucleotides: TGTGCCATCAGCAAGGGGATTGGCAATCAGCCCCAGCATTTT.

This chain uses TRBV4-2 with TRBJ1-2; 9 bases map to TRBD1. V shed 1 base, J shed 2 bases, and the junction held 11 bases outside the gene matches. The CDR3 length is 18 residues. Looked up from germline, CDR1 is LGHNA and CDR2 is YNFKEQ. The CDR3 region has the DNA TGTGCCAGCAGCCAAGGAATCTTTTGGGGACAGGGCAACTATGGCTACACCTTC. Residues: CASSQGIFWGQGNYGYTF.

This clonotype has more than one count but fewer than ten. The genes are TRBV29-1 and TRBJ2-3; no reliable D call. Trimming stripped 3 bases from V and 6 bases from J, with 10 bases between. Germline V lookup: CDR1 SQVTM, CDR2 ANQGSEA. CDR3 length: 12 amino acids. The CDR3 coding sequence is TGCAGCGTTGACCCCCTGAGGGATACGCAGTATTTT. Its translation: CSVDPLRDTQYF.

The chain carries TRBV4-1 and TRBJ1-6; D is uncertain. Between the trimmed V and J ends, which lost 3 bases and 8 bases, there was a span of 14 bases. This CDR3 spans 15 amino acids. Germline V gives CDR1 MGHRA, CDR2 YSYEKL. CDR3 in amino acids: CASSHEKGRDSPLHF. As DNA, the CDR3 is TGCGCCAGCAGCCACGAGAAAGGGCGGGATTCACCCCTCCACTTT.

This sequence joins TRBV6-1 and TRBJ1-1; TRBD1 matches at 8 bases. The CDR3 sequence is 11 residues long. Germline lookup yields CDR1 MNHNS and CDR2 SASEGT. V lost 10 bases, J lost 3 bases, and 1 base stayed unmatched. Here the CDR3 DNA reads TGTGCCATACAGGGGGACACTGAAGCTTTCTTT. It specifies CAIQGDTEAFF.

The chain uses TRBV19 and TRBJ2-2; D is perhaps TRBD1 (6 bases). Trimming shortened V by 6 bases and J by 2 bases, and 16 bases separated the two germline ends. Germline values: CDR1 LNHDA, CDR2 SQIVND (reference sequence). The CDR3 totals 16 residues. The DNA of the CDR3 is TGTGCCAGTAGAAGACTGGGGGCTGCTAACACCGGGGAGCTGTTTTTT. Protein: CASRRLGAANTGELFF.

This clonotype was seen at least ten times. V and J are TRBV29-1 and TRBJ1-2; D gene ambiguous. Trimming took off 6 bases at V and 5 bases at J, with 19 bases between the two ends. The CDR3 runs 14 residues. Germline values: CDR1 SQVTM, CDR2 ANQGSEA. DNA of the CDR3: TGCAGCGTCGCACAAGCGGGCGCGGGGTATGGCTACACCTTC. Translating gives CSVAQAGAGYGYTF.

The chain couples TRBV6-1 to TRBJ1-5, with a tentative D call TRBD1 (6 bases). Germline values: CDR1 MNHNS, CDR2 SASEGT. With 3 bases removed from V and 5 bases from J, the gap between germline ends came to 20 bases. CDR3 length equals 17 residues. In DNA, the CDR3 is TGTGCCAGCAGTGAGTCGGGGGGGCGCGTTGTTTATCAGCCCCAGCATTTT. It translates to CASSESGGRVVYQPQHF.

This clonotype was counted many times. The rearrangement links TRBV18 to TRBJ1-2; D uncertain. The CDR3 covers 14 residues. Germline CDR1 KGHSH, CDR2 LQKENI. The V end was cut by 3 bases, the J end by 3 bases, with 11 bases between. CDR3 DNA sequence: TGTGCCAGCTCACCGACCGACGGGTACTATGGCTACACCTTC. Protein product: CASSPTDGYYGYTF.

Concerning this clonotype: A read error may account for a junction end that differs from germline. The chain combines TRBV27 with TRBJ1-5; D remains unclear. This CDR3 has 13 residues. Germline-derived CDR1 and CDR2 are MNHEY and SMNVEV (reference sequence). This chain's CDR3 is CASCLTVNQPQHF. As DNA, the CDR3 is TGTGCCAGCTGTTTAACGGTCAATCAGCCCCAGCATTTT.

V gene TRBV27 combines with J gene TRBJ2-1; maybe TRBD1 (6 bases). The ends were cut back, 4 bases at V and 8 bases at J, with 15 bases in the middle. This CDR3 contains 14 residues. Germline V lookup: CDR1 MNHEY, CDR2 SMNVEV (reference sequence). CDR3 nucleotides: TGTGCCAGCAGTTCCGTATTACAGGGAGATGAGCAGTTCTTC. Protein product: CASSSVLQGDEQFF.

The chain is built from TRBV7-2 and TRBJ2-1; D not certain. The germline V and J ends were trimmed by 5 bases and 4 bases, with 9 bases remaining between them. This CDR3 has 13 amino acids. The V gene's germline CDR1 is SGHTA and CDR2 FQGNSA. This CDR3 is CASSPDVYNEQFF. For the CDR3, the DNA is TGTGCCAGCAGCCCCGACGTATACAATGAGCAGTTCTTC.

In this sample, this clonotype turned up many times. This chain joins TRBV27 and TRBJ2-7; maybe TRBD2 (6 bases). CDR1 is MNHEY, CDR2 SMNVEV, per germline (reference sequence). The germline V and J ends were trimmed by 5 bases and 3 bases, with 20 bases remaining between them. The length of the CDR3 is 16 residues. CDR3 residues: CASSLAYGGVYYEQYF. The CDR3 region has the DNA TGTGCCAGCAGTCTAGCATACGGGGGAGTTTACTACGAGCAGTACTTC.

V and J are TRBV24-1 and TRBJ2-1; possible D gene TRBD2, 5 bases. V lost 4 bases and J 8 bases, leaving 17 bases between the germline ends. The CDR3 runs to 15 residues. Per germline, CDR1 KGHDR and CDR2 SFDVKD. As DNA, the CDR3 is TGTGCCACCAGTGAAGGTGGGGAAGCGGCCCATGAGCAGTTCTTC. Protein: CATSEGGEAAHEQFF.

There are many counts of this clonotype. The chain carries TRBV13 and TRBJ2-7; 15 bases map to TRBD2. Germline assignment: CDR1 PRHDT and CDR2 FYEKMQ (reference sequence). V dropped 4 bases and J dropped 8; count of bases not matched to a gene: 6. The CDR3 spans 15 residues. The chain's CDR3 is CASSSGLAGGPQQYF. CDR3 in DNA: TGTGCCAGCAGCTCAGGACTAGCGGGAGGGCCTCAGCAGTACTTC.